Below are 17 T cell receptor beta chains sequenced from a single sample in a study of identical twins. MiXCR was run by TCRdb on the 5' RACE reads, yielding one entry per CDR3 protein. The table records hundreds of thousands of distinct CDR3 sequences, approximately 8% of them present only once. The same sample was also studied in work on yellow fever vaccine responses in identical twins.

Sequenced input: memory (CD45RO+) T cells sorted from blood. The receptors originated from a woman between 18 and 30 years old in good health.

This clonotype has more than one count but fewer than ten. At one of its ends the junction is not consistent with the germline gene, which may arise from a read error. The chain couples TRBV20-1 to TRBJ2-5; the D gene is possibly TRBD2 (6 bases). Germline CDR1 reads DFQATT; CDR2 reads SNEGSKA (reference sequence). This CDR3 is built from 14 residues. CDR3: CSALGGGEAKTQYF. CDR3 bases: TGCAGTGCCCTGGGTGGCGGGGAGGCTAAGACCCAGTATTTC.

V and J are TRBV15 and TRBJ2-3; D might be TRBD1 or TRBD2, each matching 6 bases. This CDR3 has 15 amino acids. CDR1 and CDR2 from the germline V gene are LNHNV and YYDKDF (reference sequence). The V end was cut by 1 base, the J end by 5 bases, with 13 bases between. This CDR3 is CATSRATGAIDTQYF. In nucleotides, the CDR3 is TGTGCCACCAGCAGAGCGACGGGGGCCATAGATACGCAGTATTTT.

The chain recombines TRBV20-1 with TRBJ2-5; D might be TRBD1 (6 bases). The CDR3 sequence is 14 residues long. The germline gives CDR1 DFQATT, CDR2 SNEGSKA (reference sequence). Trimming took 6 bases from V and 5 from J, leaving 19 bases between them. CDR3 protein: CSALDRPIVETQYF. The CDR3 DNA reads TGCAGTGCACTTGACAGGCCCATAGTGGAGACCCAGTACTTC.

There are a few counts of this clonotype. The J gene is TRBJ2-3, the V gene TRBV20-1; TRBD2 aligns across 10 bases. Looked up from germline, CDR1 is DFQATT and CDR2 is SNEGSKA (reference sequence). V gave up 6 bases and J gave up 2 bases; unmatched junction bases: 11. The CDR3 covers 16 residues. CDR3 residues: CSAQNERGGHTDTQYF. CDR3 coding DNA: TGCAGTGCCCAAAATGAGCGGGGGGGTCACACAGATACGCAGTATTTT.

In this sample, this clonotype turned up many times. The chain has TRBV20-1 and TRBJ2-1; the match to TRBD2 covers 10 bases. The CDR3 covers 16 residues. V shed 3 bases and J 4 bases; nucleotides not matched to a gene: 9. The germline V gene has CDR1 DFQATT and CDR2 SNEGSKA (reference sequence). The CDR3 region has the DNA TGCAGTGCTAGTTGGGTAGCGGGGGGATTGTACAATGAGCAGTTCTTC. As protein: CSASWVAGGLYNEQFF.

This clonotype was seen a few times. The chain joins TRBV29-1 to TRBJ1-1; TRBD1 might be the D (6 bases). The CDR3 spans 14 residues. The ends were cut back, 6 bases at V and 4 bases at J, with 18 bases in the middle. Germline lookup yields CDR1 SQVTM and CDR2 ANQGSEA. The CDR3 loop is CSVGGGRGFTEAFF. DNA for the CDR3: TGCAGCGTCGGCGGGGGGCGCGGGTTCACTGAAGCTTTCTTT.

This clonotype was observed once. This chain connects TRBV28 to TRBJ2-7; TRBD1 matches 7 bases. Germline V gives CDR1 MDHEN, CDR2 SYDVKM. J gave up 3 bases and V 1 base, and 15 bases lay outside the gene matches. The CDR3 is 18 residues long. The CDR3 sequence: CASSLSVGFRDSDYEQYV. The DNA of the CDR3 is TGTGCCAGCAGTTTATCTGTCGGGTTCCGGGACAGCGACTACGAGCAGTACGTC.

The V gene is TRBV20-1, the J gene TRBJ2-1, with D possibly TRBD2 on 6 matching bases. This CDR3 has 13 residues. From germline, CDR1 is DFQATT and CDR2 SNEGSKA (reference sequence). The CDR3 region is CRAGRSGGNEQFF. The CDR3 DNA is TGCAGGGCGGGACGCAGCGGAGGCAATGAGCAGTTCTTC.

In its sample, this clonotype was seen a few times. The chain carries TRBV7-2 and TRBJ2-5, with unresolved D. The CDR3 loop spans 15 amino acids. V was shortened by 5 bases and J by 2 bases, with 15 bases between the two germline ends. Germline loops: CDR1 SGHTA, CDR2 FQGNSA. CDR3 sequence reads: CASSLHNGWQETQYF. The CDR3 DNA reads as TGTGCCAGCAGCCTCCATAATGGGTGGCAAGAGACCCAGTACTTC. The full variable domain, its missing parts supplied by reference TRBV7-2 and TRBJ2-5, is GAGVSQSPSNKVTEKGKDVELRCDPISGHTALYWYRQSLGQGLEFLIYFQGNSAPDKSGLPSDRFSAERTGGSVSTLTIQRTQQEDSAVYLCASSLHNGWQETQYFGPGTRLLVL.

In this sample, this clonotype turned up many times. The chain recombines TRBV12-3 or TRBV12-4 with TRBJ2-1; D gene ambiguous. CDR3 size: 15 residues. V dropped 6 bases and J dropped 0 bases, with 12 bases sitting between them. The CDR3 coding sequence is TGTGCCAGCAGATCCCCTTGGAGCTCCTACAATGAGCAGTTCTTC. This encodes CASRSPWSSYNEQFF.

The CDR3 reads CASSQGGLETEAFF. Written as DNA, the CDR3 is TGCGCCAGCAGCCAAGGGGGCCTAGAGACTGAAGCTTTCTTT. The rearrangement uses TRBV4-1 and TRBJ1-1; TRBD1 might be the D (5 bases). The V and J ends lost 1 base and 5 bases respectively, with 11 bases between them. Looked up from germline, CDR1 is MGHRA and CDR2 is YSYEKL. The CDR3 totals 14 residues.

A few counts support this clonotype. The CDR3 sequence is CASSQEVLAAHSTDTQYF. DNA of the CDR3: TGCGCCAGCAGCCAAGAGGTACTAGCGGCCCATAGCACAGATACGCAGTATTTT. V is TRBV4-1 and J is TRBJ2-3; TRBD2 agrees at 8 bases. This CDR3 spans 18 amino acids. The V gene's germline CDR1 is MGHRA and CDR2 YSYEKL. The V gene end was trimmed by 0 bases and the J gene end by 0 bases; junction bases not matched to a gene: 8.

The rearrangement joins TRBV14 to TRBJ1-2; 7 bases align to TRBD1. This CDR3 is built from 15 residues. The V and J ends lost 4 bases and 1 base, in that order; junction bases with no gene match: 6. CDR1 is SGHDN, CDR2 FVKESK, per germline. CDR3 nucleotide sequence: TGTGCCAGCAGCCCCCTCGGACAGGTTAACTATGGCTACACCTTC. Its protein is CASSPLGQVNYGYTF.

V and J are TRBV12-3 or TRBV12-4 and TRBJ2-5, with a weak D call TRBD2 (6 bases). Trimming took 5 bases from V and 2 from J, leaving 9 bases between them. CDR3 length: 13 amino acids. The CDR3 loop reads CASSRGAQETQYF. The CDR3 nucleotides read TGTGCCAGCAGTCGCGGGGCACAAGAGACCCAGTACTTC.

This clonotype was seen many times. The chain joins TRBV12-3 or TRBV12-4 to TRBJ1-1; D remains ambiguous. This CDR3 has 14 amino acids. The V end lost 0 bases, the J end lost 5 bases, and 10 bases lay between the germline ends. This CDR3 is CASSLALRGTEAFF. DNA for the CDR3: TGTGCCAGCAGTTTAGCCCTACGAGGTACTGAAGCTTTCTTT.

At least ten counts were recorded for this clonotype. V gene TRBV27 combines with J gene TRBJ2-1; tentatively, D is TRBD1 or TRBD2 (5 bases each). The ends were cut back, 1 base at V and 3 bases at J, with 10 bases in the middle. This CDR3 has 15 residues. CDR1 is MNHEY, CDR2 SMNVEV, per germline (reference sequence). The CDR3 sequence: CASSLYGTDYNEQFF. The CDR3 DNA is TGTGCCAGCAGTTTATACGGGACGGACTACAATGAGCAGTTCTTC.

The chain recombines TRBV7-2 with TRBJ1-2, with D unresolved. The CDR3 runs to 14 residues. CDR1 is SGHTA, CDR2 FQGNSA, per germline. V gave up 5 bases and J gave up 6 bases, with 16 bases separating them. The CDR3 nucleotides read TGTGCCAGCAGCCCGGGGTATGCGGGAAATGGCTACACCTTC. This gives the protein CASSPGYAGNGYTF.